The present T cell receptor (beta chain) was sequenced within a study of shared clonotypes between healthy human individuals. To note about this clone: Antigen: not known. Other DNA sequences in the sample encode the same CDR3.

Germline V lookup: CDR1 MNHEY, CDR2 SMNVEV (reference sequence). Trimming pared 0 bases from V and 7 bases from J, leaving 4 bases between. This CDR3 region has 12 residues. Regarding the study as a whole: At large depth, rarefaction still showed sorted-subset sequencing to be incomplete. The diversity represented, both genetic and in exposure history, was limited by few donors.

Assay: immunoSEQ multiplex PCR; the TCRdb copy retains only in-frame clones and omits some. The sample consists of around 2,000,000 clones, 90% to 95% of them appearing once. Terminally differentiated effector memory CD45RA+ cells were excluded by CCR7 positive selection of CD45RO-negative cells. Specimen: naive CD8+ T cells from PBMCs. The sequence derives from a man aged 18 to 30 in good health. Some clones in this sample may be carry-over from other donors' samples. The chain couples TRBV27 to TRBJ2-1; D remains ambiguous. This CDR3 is CASSLSRNEQFF. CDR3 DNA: TGTGCCAGCAGTTTATCCAGGAATGAGCAGTTCTTC.